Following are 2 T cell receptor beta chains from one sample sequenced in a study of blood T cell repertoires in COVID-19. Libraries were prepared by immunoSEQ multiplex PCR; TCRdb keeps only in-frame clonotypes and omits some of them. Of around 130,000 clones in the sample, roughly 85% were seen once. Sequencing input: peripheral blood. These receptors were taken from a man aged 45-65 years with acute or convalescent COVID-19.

The DNA of the CDR3 is TGTGCCAGCAGCCCCCCTCTCCCGGGGGGGCTACAAGAGACCCAGTACTTC. This sequence encodes CASSPPLPGGLQETQYF. The rearrangement uses TRBV7-9 and TRBJ2-5, with 8 bases matching TRBD2. Germline V gene sequence: CDR1 SEHNR, CDR2 FQNEAQ (reference sequence). The CDR3 runs 17 residues. The junction had 13 bases not matched to a gene; V was cut back by 5 bases and J by 2 bases.

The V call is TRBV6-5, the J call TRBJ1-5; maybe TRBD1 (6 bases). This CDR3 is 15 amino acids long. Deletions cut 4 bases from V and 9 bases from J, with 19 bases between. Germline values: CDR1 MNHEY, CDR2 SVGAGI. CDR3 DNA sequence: TGTGCCAGCAGTTCACGACAGGATAAGATGCGGCCCCAGCATTTT. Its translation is CASSSRQDKMRPQHF.